This T cell receptor (beta chain) is drawn from a study of blood T cell repertoires in COVID-19. Germline V gene sequence: CDR1 GTSNPN, CDR2 SVGIG (reference sequence). Trimming took 0 bases from V and 4 from J; bases not matched to a gene: 2. This CDR3 has 13 amino acids. This clone was observed once. Authors' analysis steps: Amplification with reference gene primers provided the estimates of nucleated cell counts. Assay: immunoSEQ multiplex PCR; the TCRdb copy retains only in-frame clones and omits some. Clonal size and the V and J genes are those of that table, whereas D and trimming came from the DNA. The repertoire holds some 410,000 clones, around 89% seen once, with more than 0.85% in the top ten.

This chain joins TRBV30 and TRBJ1-1; 7 nucleotides align to TRBD1. Sequencing input: PBMCs or T cells enriched from blood (not recorded which). The TCR sequence derives from a woman between 25 and 40 years old with acute COVID-19. The DNA for the CDR3 is TGTGCCTGGAGTGTACAGGGGACCACTGAAGCTTTCTTT. Translation: CAWSVQGTTEAFF.